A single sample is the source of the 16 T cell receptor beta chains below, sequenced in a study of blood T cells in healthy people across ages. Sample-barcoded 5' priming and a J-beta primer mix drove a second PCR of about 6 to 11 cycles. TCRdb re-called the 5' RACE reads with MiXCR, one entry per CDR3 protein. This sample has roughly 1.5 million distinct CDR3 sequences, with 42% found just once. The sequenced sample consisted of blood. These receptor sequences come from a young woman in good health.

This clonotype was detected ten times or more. The CDR3 region has the DNA TGCAGCGTCGGAAGGAGGATGAACACTGAAGCTTTCTTT. Translating gives CSVGRRMNTEAFF. The chain carries TRBV29-1 and TRBJ1-1, with unresolved D. Looked up from germline, CDR1 is SQVTM and CDR2 is ANQGSEA. V gave up 6 bases and J gave up 0 bases, with 11 bases separating them. CDR3 length: 13 residues. The full variable domain, with the rest looked up from reference TRBV29-1 and TRBJ1-1, is SAVISQKPSRDICQRGTSLTIQCQVDSQVTMMFWYRQQPGQSLTLIATANQGSEATYESGFVIDKFPISRPNLTFSTLTVSNMSPEDSSIYLCSVGRRMNTEAFFGQGTRLTVV.

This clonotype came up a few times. The CDR3 nucleotides are TGTGCCAGCAGCTCTGTTTTTGAACCCTCCTACAATGAGCAGTTCTTC. Its protein product is CASSSVFEPSYNEQFF. The chain employs TRBV7-9 and TRBJ2-1, with unresolved D. Trimming took 4 bases from V and 0 from J, leaving 13 bases between them. The length of the CDR3 is 16 residues. The V gene's germline CDR1 is SEHNR and CDR2 FQNEAQ (reference sequence).

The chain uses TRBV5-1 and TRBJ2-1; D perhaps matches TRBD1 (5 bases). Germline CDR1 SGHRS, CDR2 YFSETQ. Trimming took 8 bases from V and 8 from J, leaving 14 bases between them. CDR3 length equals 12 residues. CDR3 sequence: CASTKDSHEQFF. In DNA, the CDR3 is TGCGCCAGTACCAAAGACAGCCATGAGCAGTTCTTC.

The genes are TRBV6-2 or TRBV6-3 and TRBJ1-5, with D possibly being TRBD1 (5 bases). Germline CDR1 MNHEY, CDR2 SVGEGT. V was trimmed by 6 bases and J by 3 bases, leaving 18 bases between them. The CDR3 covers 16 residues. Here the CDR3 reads CASSSWRTGTNQPQHF. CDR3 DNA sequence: TGTGCCAGCAGCAGTTGGCGAACAGGTACCAATCAGCCCCAGCATTTT.

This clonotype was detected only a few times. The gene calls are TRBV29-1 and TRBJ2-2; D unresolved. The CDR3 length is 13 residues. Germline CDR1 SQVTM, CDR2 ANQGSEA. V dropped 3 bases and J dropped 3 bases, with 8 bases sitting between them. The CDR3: CSVERTDTGELFF. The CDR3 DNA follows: TGCAGCGTTGAGAGGACCGACACCGGGGAGCTGTTTTTT.

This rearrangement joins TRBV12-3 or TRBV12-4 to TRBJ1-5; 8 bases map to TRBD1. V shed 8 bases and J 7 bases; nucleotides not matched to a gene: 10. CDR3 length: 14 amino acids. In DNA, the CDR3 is TGTGCCAGCGGTTCGTACACAGGGGGACAGCCCCAGCATTTT. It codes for CASGSYTGGQPQHF.

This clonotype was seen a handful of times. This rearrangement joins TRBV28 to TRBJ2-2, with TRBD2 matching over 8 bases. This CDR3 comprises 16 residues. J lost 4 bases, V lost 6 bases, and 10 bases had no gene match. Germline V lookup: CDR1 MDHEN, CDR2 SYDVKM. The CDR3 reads CASSGWVAGLTGELFF. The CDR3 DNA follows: TGTGCCAGCAGCGGCTGGGTAGCGGGACTCACCGGGGAGCTGTTTTTT.

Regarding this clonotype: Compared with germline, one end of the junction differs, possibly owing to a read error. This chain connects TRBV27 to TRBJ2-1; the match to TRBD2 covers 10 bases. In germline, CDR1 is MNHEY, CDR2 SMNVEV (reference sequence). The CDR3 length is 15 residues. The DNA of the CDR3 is TGTGTCAGCAGTTACCAAGCGGGAGGGCTTCCTGAGCAGTTCTTC. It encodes CVSSYQAGGLPEQFF.

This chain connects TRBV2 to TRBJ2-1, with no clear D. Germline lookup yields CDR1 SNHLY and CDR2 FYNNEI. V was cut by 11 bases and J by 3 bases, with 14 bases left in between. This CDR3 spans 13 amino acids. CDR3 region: CAFANSNYNEQFF. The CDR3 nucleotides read TGTGCCTTCGCCAACAGCAACTACAATGAGCAGTTCTTC.

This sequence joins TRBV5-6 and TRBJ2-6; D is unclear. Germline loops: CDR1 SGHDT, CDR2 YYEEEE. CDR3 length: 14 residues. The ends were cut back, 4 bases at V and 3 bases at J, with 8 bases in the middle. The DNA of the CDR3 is TGTGCCAGCAGCCCCCGGCGTGGGGCCAACGTCCTGACTTTC. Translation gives CASSPRRGANVLTF.

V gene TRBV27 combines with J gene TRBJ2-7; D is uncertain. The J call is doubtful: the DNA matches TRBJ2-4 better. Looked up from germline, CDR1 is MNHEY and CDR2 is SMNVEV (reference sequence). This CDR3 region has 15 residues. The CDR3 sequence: CASSLNLKMQNIQYF. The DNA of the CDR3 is TGTGCCAGCAGTTTGAACCTCAAGATGCAAAACATTCAGTACTTC.

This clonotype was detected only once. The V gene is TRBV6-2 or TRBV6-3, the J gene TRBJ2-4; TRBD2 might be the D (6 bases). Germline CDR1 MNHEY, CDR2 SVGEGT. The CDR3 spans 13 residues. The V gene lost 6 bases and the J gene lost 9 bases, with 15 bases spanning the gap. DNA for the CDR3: TGTGCCAGCAGAAGAGACGCCGGGAGCATTCAGTACTTC. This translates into CASRRDAGSIQYF.

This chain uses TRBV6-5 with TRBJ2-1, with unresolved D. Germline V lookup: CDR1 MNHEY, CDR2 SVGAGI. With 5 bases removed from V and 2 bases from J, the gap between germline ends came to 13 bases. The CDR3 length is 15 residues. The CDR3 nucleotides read TGTGCCAGCAGTGTTTTACAGCACACCTACAATGAGCAGTTCTTC. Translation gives CASSVLQHTYNEQFF.

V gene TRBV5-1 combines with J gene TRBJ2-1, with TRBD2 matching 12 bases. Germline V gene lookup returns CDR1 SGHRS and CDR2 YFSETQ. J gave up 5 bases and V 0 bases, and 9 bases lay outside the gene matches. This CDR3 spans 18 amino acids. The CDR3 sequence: CASSLGLRLAGDNNEQFF. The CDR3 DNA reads TGCGCCAGCAGCTTGGGCCTCAGACTAGCGGGGGACAACAATGAGCAGTTCTTC.

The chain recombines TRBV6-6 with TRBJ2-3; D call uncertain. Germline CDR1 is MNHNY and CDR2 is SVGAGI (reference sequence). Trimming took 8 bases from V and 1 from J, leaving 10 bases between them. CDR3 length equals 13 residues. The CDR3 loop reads CASEPPGTDTQYF. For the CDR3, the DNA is TGTGCCAGCGAGCCACCTGGCACAGATACGCAGTATTTT.

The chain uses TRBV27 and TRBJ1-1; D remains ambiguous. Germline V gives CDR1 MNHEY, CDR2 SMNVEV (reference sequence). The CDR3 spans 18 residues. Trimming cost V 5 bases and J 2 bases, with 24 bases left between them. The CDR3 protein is CASSPRLGGRVTNTEAFF. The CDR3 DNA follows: TGTGCCAGCAGTCCCCGTTTAGGAGGGAGGGTAACTAACACTGAAGCTTTCTTT.